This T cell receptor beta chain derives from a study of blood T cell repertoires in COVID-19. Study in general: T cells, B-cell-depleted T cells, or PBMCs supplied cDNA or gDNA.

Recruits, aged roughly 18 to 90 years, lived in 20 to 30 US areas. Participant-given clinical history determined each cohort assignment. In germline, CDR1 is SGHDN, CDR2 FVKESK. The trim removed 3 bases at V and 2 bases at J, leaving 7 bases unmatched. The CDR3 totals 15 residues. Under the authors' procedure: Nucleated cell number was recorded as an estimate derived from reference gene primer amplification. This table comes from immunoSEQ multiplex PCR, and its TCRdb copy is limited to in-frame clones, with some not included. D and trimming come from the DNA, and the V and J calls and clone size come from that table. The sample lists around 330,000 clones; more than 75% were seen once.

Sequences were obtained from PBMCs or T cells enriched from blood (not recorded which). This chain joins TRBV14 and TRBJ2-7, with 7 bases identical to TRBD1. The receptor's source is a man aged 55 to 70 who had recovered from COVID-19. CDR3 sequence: CASSQLSTGAYEQYF. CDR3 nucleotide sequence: TGTGCCAGCAGCCAGCTCAGCACAGGGGCCTACGAGCAGTACTTC.